This T cell receptor (beta chain) comes out of a study of blood T cell repertoires in COVID-19. About the study: Whether acute or convalescent, the COVID-19 samples came from the United States, Italy and Spain.

Authors' analysis steps: It was from reference gene primer amplification that nucleated cell counts were estimated. The data were produced by immunoSEQ multiplex PCR, yet TCRdb's version contains in-frame clones alone and is incomplete. The DNA gave D and trimming, while V, J and clone size come from that table. The data contain some 380,000 clones, 90% of them singletons. V trimming: 5 bases; J trimming: 5 bases; junction bases outside the gene matches: 16. Germline lookup yields CDR1 KGHDR and CDR2 SFDVKD. The CDR3 loop spans 18 amino acids. The clonotype originates from a young man with active or convalescent COVID-19. The sequencing sample was made of peripheral blood. The chain couples TRBV24-1 to TRBJ2-2, with 7 bases fitting TRBD2. The CDR3 loop is CATSAPVGEGRGTGELFF. CDR3 sequence (DNA): TGTGCCACCAGTGCCCCAGTGGGGGAGGGCCGGGGGACCGGGGAGCTGTTTTTT.